A single sample gave rise to the 20 T cell receptor beta chains below, sequenced in a study of T cells in Graves' hyperthyroidism and ophthalmopathy. Amplification yielded TCR beta CDR3 regions, with RNA transcripts as the source. Carried out on the TCR CDR3, a first-round RT-PCR used the HTBI primer set. From the multiplex PCR reads, TCRdb called clonotypes with MiXCR, one entry per CDR3 protein. The table records 500,000 to 750,000 distinct CDR3 sequences, 15% to 19% of them present only once. The sequenced sample was blood. These receptors came from a woman aged 25 to 39 with Graves' hyperthyroidism.

This clonotype has at least ten counts. The chain couples TRBV28 to TRBJ2-1; 8 bases agree with TRBD2. The length of the CDR3 is 14 residues. Germline CDR1 MDHEN, CDR2 SYDVKM. V was clipped by 6 bases and J by 4 bases; unmatched bases: 5. CDR3 amino acids: CASSPGLEYNEQFF. The CDR3 nucleotides read TGTGCCAGCAGCCCGGGACTAGAGTACAATGAGCAGTTCTTC.

This clonotype was detected many times. The chain recombines TRBV6-4 with TRBJ2-1; TRBD1 is a possible D gene (8 bases). The CDR3 has 15 residues. Trimming took off 2 bases at V and 12 bases at J, with 20 bases between the two ends. Germline V gives CDR1 MRHNA, CDR2 SNTAGT. The CDR3, as DNA: TGTGCCAGCAGTGACACAGGGGGGGACTCCCTCTTGCAGTTCTTC. It specifies CASSDTGGDSLLQFF.

This clonotype was seen repeatedly, ten times or more. The chain recombines TRBV11-1 with TRBJ2-5; D is perhaps TRBD1 or TRBD2 (5 bases each). The CDR3 loop spans 16 amino acids. Trimming took 4 bases from V and 5 from J, leaving 20 bases between them. CDR1 is SGHAT and CDR2 is FQDESV in the germline V gene (reference sequence). The DNA for the CDR3 is TGTGCCAGCAGCTCCAACGGGGCTTTGGGTGCGGAGACCCAGTACTTC. This translates into CASSSNGALGAETQYF.

Remarks on this clonotype: A much more abundant neighbour one base away suggests this may be a read error. The rearrangement joins TRBV12-3 or TRBV12-4 to TRBJ2-2; 9 nucleotides align to TRBD2. The CDR3 runs 16 residues. The CDR3 bases are TGTGCCAGCAGTTTATGGGCGGGAGGGCCCACCGAGGAGCTGTTTTTT. As protein: CASSLWAGGPTEELFF.

Of note for this clonotype: A read error may be the cause here, since a much bigger clone is one base away. The V call is TRBV27, the J call TRBJ2-1, with TRBD1 identical over 8 bases. Germline lookup yields CDR1 MNHEY and CDR2 SMNVEV (reference sequence). The CDR3 extends over 14 amino acids. The CDR3 DNA sequence: TGTGCCAGCGGTTTATATCCAGGGGGCCATGAGCAGTTCTTC. Encoded protein: CASGLYPGGHEQFF.

This clonotype has ten or more counts. The chain uses TRBV19 and TRBJ1-2, with 7 bases matching TRBD1. Germline V gene data show CDR1 as LNHDA and CDR2 as SQIVND (reference sequence). The CDR3 extends over 14 amino acids. The ends lost 6 bases at V and 0 bases at J; junction bases unmatched: 4. The CDR3 region is CASRQQGSNYGYTF. The CDR3 nucleotides read TGTGCCAGTAGACAACAGGGGTCTAACTATGGCTACACCTTC.

The gene calls are TRBV19 and TRBJ2-7; 8 bases are a match to TRBD2. J gave up 3 bases and V 5 bases, and 9 bases lay outside the gene matches. The CDR3 consists of 15 residues. The V gene's germline CDR1 is LNHDA and CDR2 SQIVND (reference sequence). The chain's CDR3 is CASSPPAGANYEQYF. The CDR3 DNA reads as TGTGCCAGTAGTCCCCCAGCGGGAGCGAACTACGAGCAGTACTTC.

V is TRBV4-1 and J is TRBJ2-3, with TRBD2 matching 7 bases. The J segment lost 3 bases and the V segment lost 3 bases, leaving 12 bases of the junction unmatched. Germline V gene lookup returns CDR1 MGHRA and CDR2 YSYEKL. This CDR3 spans 17 amino acids. The CDR3 protein is CASSQRGSGTTTDTQYF. The CDR3, as DNA: TGCGCCAGCAGCCAGAGGGGAAGCGGGACTACAACAGATACGCAGTATTTT.

The table lists this clonotype with many counts. This chain joins TRBV7-2 and TRBJ2-2; no definite D call. The germline V and J ends were trimmed by 2 bases and 4 bases, with 8 bases remaining between them. CDR3 length: 14 amino acids. The germline CDR1 and CDR2 sequences are SGHTA and FQGNSA. CDR3 amino acids: CASSLRNPTGELFF. The CDR3 DNA reads TGTGCCAGCAGCTTACGGAACCCCACCGGGGAGCTGTTTTTT.

Many counts were recorded for this clonotype. The rearrangement joins TRBV18 to TRBJ2-3; the D is unclear. Germline CDR1 reads KGHSH; CDR2 reads LQKENI. V gave up 6 bases and J gave up 1 base, with 11 bases separating them. This CDR3 is 14 amino acids long. For the CDR3, the DNA is TGTGCCAGCTCGTATGACATACGCACAGATACGCAGTATTTT. It encodes CASSYDIRTDTQYF. The whole variable domain, filled in from reference TRBV18 and TRBJ2-3, reads NAGVMQNPRHLVRRRGQEARLRCSPMKGHSHVYWYRQLPEEGLKFMVYLQKENIIDESGMPKERFSAEFPKEGPSILRIQQVVRGDSAAYFCASSYDIRTDTQYFGPGTRLTVL.

Comments on this clonotype: This could be a read error, since a much larger clone is one nucleotide away. The chain carries TRBV7-2 and TRBJ2-2; tentatively, D is TRBD1 (5 bases). This CDR3 spans 16 amino acids. Germline lookup yields CDR1 SGHTA and CDR2 FQGNSA. CDR3 region: CVSSSVWEGDTGELFF. The CDR3 bases are TGTGTCAGCAGCTCCGTTTGGGAAGGGGACACCGGGGAGCTGTTTTTT.

In the case of this clonotype: Germline is not matched at one junction end, which may reflect a read error. This chain links TRBV10-1 with TRBJ2-1, with 9 bases lining up with TRBD2. Germline V lookup: CDR1 WNHNN, CDR2 SYGVQD (reference sequence). CDR3 length: 15 amino acids. CDR3 nucleotide sequence: TGCGCCTGCAGTGAGGAGACTAGCGGCTACAATGAGCAGTTCTTC. It specifies CACSEETSGYNEQFF.

This chain uses TRBV27 with TRBJ2-3; 8 bases line up with TRBD2. The CDR3 has 15 residues. Germline CDR1 reads MNHEY; CDR2 reads SMNVEV (reference sequence). With 8 bases clipped from V and 4 bases from J, the junction kept 11 bases outside the gene matches. CDR3: CASRLGAGGSDTQYF. CDR3 in DNA: TGTGCCAGCCGGCTCGGTGCGGGAGGATCAGATACGCAGTATTTT.

This clonotype was found many times. V gene TRBV12-3 or TRBV12-4 combines with J gene TRBJ2-7; 8 nucleotides align to TRBD1. The CDR3 covers 13 residues. With V trimmed by 5 bases and J by 5 bases, 5 bases remained unmatched. The CDR3 DNA follows: TGTGCCAGCAGTGTTGACAGGGGCGACGAGCAGTACTTC. Translation: CASSVDRGDEQYF.

This clonotype was recorded at least ten times. V and J are TRBV3-1 and TRBJ1-1; a possible D gene is TRBD1 (5 bases). The CDR3 runs to 14 residues. Per the germline V gene, CDR1 is LGHDT and CDR2 is YNNKEL (reference sequence). V lost 4 bases and J 5 bases, leaving 14 bases between the germline ends. CDR3 nucleotide sequence: TGTGCCAGCAGCCCGCAGGGTACTATAACTGAAGCTTTCTTT. This codes for CASSPQGTITEAFF.

This clonotype was detected many times. The J gene is TRBJ2-3, the V gene TRBV7-9, with 7 bases matching TRBD2. CDR1 is SEHNR and CDR2 is FQNEAQ in the germline V gene (reference sequence). V trimming: 2 bases; J trimming: 4 bases; junction bases outside the gene matches: 0. The CDR3 has 13 residues. The chain's CDR3 is CASSLTSADTQYF. The CDR3 region has the DNA TGTGCCAGCAGCTTAACTAGCGCAGATACGCAGTATTTT.

In this sample, this clonotype turned up many times. This CDR3 reads CASSPEGGTVPYEQYF. DNA for the CDR3: TGTGCCAGCAGCCCCGAGGGTGGGACAGTGCCCTACGAGCAGTACTTC. The chain combines TRBV9 with TRBJ2-7; 7 bases line up with TRBD1. Germline CDR1 and CDR2: SGDLS and YYNGEE. This CDR3 contains 16 residues. The junction had 12 bases not matched to a gene; V was cut back by 4 bases and J by 2 bases. The full variable domain, completed using reference TRBV9 and TRBJ2-7, is DSGVTQTPKHLITATGQRVTLRCSPRSGDLSVYWYQQSLDQGLQFLIQYYNGEERAKGNILERFSAQQFPDLHSELNLSSLELGDSALYFCASSPEGGTVPYEQYFGPGTRLTVT.

CDR3 sequence reads: CSARDSGGVEQYF. The CDR3 bases are TGCAGTGCTAGAGATAGCGGGGGAGTCGAGCAGTACTTC. This chain uses TRBV20-1 with TRBJ2-7; 9 bases fit TRBD2. The V segment lost 0 bases and the J segment 6 bases; nucleotides outside the gene matches: 3. Germline V gene sequence: CDR1 DFQATT, CDR2 SNEGSKA (reference sequence). The length of the CDR3 is 13 residues.

This clonotype was found many times. J is TRBJ1-5 and V is TRBV6-2 or TRBV6-3; 9 nucleotides match TRBD1. Germline V lookup: CDR1 MNHEY, CDR2 SVGEGT. V lost 4 bases and J lost 6; bases outside the gene matches: 10. The CDR3 is 16 amino acids. In DNA, the CDR3 is TGTGCCAGCAGTTCCTCGGGACAGGGTTTGGGTCAGCCCCAGCATTTT. Translation: CASSSSGQGLGQPQHF.

This clonotype was counted many times. V usage is TRBV28 and J usage is TRBJ2-7; D is possibly TRBD1 (6 bases). Per germline, CDR1 MDHEN and CDR2 SYDVKM. Trimming cost V 4 bases and J 1 base, with 8 bases left between them. The CDR3 covers 13 residues. The DNA for the CDR3 is TGTGCCAGCAGTTCGGGACATTCCTACGAGCAGTACTTC. Translating gives CASSSGHSYEQYF.